One sample yielded the 12 T cell receptor beta chains listed below, sequenced in a study of Ad26.COV2.S vaccination and SARS-CoV-2 variants. This table comes from immunoSEQ multiplex PCR, and its TCRdb copy is limited to in-frame clones, with some not included. The table lists more than 300,000 clones, 70% to 90% of them singletons, with 2% to 2.5% in the top ten. Treatment here: approximately 18 received Ad26.COV2.S at low or high dose, single or two shots; roughly five received placebo; per-sample allocation not given. At day 63 after the first vaccine or placebo injection, samples were drawn. Here the sequenced sample was peripheral blood, taken in a trial of Ad26.COV2.S vaccine versus placebo. These receptors originate from a person between 18 and 59 years old who received the Ad26.COV2.S COVID-19 vaccine or a placebo.

J is TRBJ2-3 and V is TRBV13; either TRBD1 or TRBD2 may supply D (5 bases each). Per germline, CDR1 PRHDT and CDR2 FYEKMQ (reference sequence). V was clipped by 5 bases and J by 8 bases, with 14 bases between them. CDR3 length equals 13 residues. The chain's CDR3 is CASSTRGAVTQYF. For the CDR3, the DNA is TGTGCCAGCAGCACCCGAGGGGCCGTTACGCAGTATTTT. Looking up the rest from reference TRBV13 and TRBJ2-3 gives the full variable domain: AAGVIQSPRHLIKEKRETATLKCYPIPRHDTVYWYQQGPGQDPQFLISFYEKMQSDKGSIPDRFSAQQFSDYHSELNMSSLELGDSALYFCASSTRGAVTQYFGPGTRLTVL.

The chain couples TRBV28 to TRBJ1-5; a possible D gene is TRBD1 (5 bases). V shed 3 bases and J shed 3 bases, with 15 bases lying between them. CDR1 and CDR2 from the germline V gene are MDHEN and SYDVKM. This CDR3 has 16 amino acids. For the CDR3, the DNA is TGTGCCAGCAGTTTTAGGGGCGGAGTTTACAATCAGCCCCAGCATTTT. It is translated as CASSFRGGVYNQPQHF.

V usage is TRBV27 and J usage is TRBJ1-2; 7 nucleotides match TRBD1. The ends lost 4 bases at V and 8 bases at J; junction bases unmatched: 16. The germline CDR1 and CDR2 sequences are MNHEY and SMNVEV (reference sequence). The CDR3 is 16 amino acids. CDR3 sequence reads: CASSSSRGRGILGYTF. The CDR3, as DNA: TGTGCCAGCAGTTCGTCGAGGGGCAGGGGGATATTAGGCTACACCTTC.

This clone was seen a handful of times. The chain couples TRBV6-5 to TRBJ1-6, with unresolved D. Germline assignment: CDR1 MNHEY and CDR2 SVGAGI. Trimming shortened V by 6 bases and J by 11 bases, and 11 bases separated the two germline ends. This CDR3 has 12 amino acids. CDR3 sequence: CASRRSNAPLHF. The CDR3 DNA reads as TGTGCCAGCAGGCGTAGTAACGCACCCCTCCACTTT.

V usage is TRBV5-6 and J usage is TRBJ1-2, with D possibly TRBD1 on 5 matching bases. The CDR3 is 15 amino acids. Between the trimmed V and J ends, which lost 3 bases and 4 bases, there was a span of 16 bases. CDR1 and CDR2 (germline): SGHDT, YYEEEE. The CDR3: CASSWGPQGSYGYTF. The CDR3 coding sequence is TGTGCCAGCAGCTGGGGCCCCCAGGGTAGCTATGGCTACACCTTC.

The chain employs TRBV25-1 and TRBJ1-5; tentatively, D is TRBD1 (6 bases). The germline gives CDR1 MGHDK, CDR2 SYGVNS. The CDR3 is 14 residues long. The germline V and J ends were trimmed by 4 bases and 2 bases, with 9 bases remaining between them. The CDR3 is CASSGGAGNQPQHF. As DNA, the CDR3 is TGTGCCAGCAGTGGGGGGGCCGGCAATCAGCCCCAGCATTTT. Full variable domain (missing parts from reference TRBV25-1 and TRBJ1-5): EADIYQTPRYLVIGTGKKITLECSQTMGHDKMYWYQQDPGMELHLIHYSYGVNSTEKGDLSSESTVSRIRTEHFPLTLESARPSHTSQYLCASSGGAGNQPQHFGDGTRLSIL.

The J gene is TRBJ2-5, the V gene TRBV9; 8 bases align to TRBD2. The junction had 18 bases not matched to a gene; V was cut back by 0 bases and J by 2 bases. CDR1 is SGDLS and CDR2 is YYNGEE in the germline V gene. CDR3 size: 20 residues. The CDR3 protein is CASSVATEAGVRNGQETQYF. The CDR3 DNA reads TGTGCCAGCAGCGTAGCTACGGAAGCGGGGGTTAGGAATGGGCAAGAGACCCAGTACTTC.

This chain links TRBV12-3 or TRBV12-4 with TRBJ2-7; TRBD2 agrees at 11 bases. J lost 1 base, V lost 10 bases, and 3 bases had no gene match. The CDR3 runs to 13 residues. The CDR3 loop is CATASGGSYEQYF. The DNA for the CDR3 is TGTGCCACCGCTAGCGGGGGGTCCTACGAGCAGTACTTC.

This clone was seen ten or more times. The V and J genes are TRBV28 and TRBJ2-2; D unclear. Trimming removed 2 bases from V and 3 bases from J, with 7 bases in between. Germline V gene lookup returns CDR1 MDHEN and CDR2 SYDVKM. This CDR3 is built from 14 residues. This CDR3 is CASSLLSHTGELFF. Written as DNA, the CDR3 is TGTGCCAGCAGTTTACTGTCACACACCGGGGAGCTGTTTTTT.

The rearrangement links TRBV10-3 to TRBJ2-6; D may be TRBD1 (5 bases). V was trimmed by 6 bases and J by 2 bases, leaving 17 bases between them. The length of the CDR3 is 17 residues. CDR1 and CDR2 (germline): ENHRY, SYGVKD. CDR3 sequence reads: CAIRARVEGTGANVLTF. CDR3 coding DNA: TGTGCCATCAGGGCCAGGGTTGAAGGGACTGGGGCCAACGTCCTGACTTTC.

The V gene is TRBV3-1 (or the pseudogene TRBV3-2), the J gene TRBJ1-3; D is unclear. Trimming pared 4 bases from V and 2 bases from J, leaving 12 bases between. The CDR3 sequence is 15 residues long. The germline gives CDR1 LGHDT, CDR2 YNNKEL (reference sequence). This chain's CDR3 is CASSPMSGTGNTIYF. Written as DNA, the CDR3 is TGTGCCAGCAGCCCCATGTCGGGGACTGGAAACACCATATATTTT.

This rearrangement joins TRBV20-1 to TRBJ1-1, with D perhaps TRBD1 (5 bases). V was cut by 6 bases and J by 5 bases, with 10 bases left in between. Germline lookup yields CDR1 DFQATT and CDR2 SNEGSKA (reference sequence). The CDR3 is made up of 11 amino acids. The CDR3 loop is CSAGPGTEAFF. CDR3 nucleotide sequence: TGCAGTGCGGGACCGGGAACTGAAGCTTTCTTT.